Shown below are 16 T cell receptor beta chains from a single sample sequenced in a study of beta chain features in type 1 diabetes. All of the isolated RNA was reverse transcribed, so expressed TCRB transcripts were sequenced. Profiled with immunoSEQ multiplex PCR; TCRdb holds only in-frame clones, not every one. Among around 310,000 clones listed, approximately 11% were seen once. Source material: naive CD4+ T cells from blood. These receptor sequences come from a woman aged 30 to 39 in good health.

This clone was recorded a few times. This sequence joins TRBV7-3 and TRBJ2-3; TRBD1 agrees at 12 bases. This CDR3 comprises 17 residues. V was pared by 1 base and J by 4 bases, with 6 bases of the junction left unmatched. CDR1 and CDR2 (germline): SGHTA, FQGTGA. In DNA, the CDR3 is TGTGCCAGCAGCTTAAGTCCGGGACAGGGGGCCTCAGATACGCAGTATTTT. This encodes CASSLSPGQGASDTQYF.

CDR3 nucleotides: TGTGCCAGCAGCGGGATCCGGGACATTTACGAGCAGTACTTC. It yields the protein CASSGIRDIYEQYF. The J gene is TRBJ2-7, the V gene TRBV7-2; perhaps TRBD1 as D (6 bases). The CDR3 runs 14 residues. The V and J ends lost 5 bases and 4 bases respectively, with 15 bases between them. Germline loops: CDR1 SGHTA, CDR2 FQGNSA.

The V call is TRBV7-2, the J call TRBJ2-3, with 12 bases fitting TRBD2. J was trimmed by 3 bases and V by 6 bases; bases with no gene match: 7. This CDR3 has 16 residues. The V gene's germline CDR1 is SGHTA and CDR2 FQGNSA. The CDR3 here is CASSSTSGRGTDTQYF. The DNA of the CDR3 is TGTGCCAGCAGTTCGACTAGCGGGAGAGGAACAGATACGCAGTATTTT.

The chain carries TRBV7-2 and TRBJ1-4; 8 bases line up with TRBD1. The V gene end was trimmed by 5 bases and the J gene end by 7 bases; junction bases not matched to a gene: 9. From germline, CDR1 is SGHTA and CDR2 FQGNSA. This CDR3 has 15 residues. The CDR3 region is CASSLRTGLGEKLFF. The DNA of the CDR3 is TGTGCCAGCAGCCTACGGACAGGGTTAGGTGAAAAACTGTTTTTT.

The V and J genes are TRBV2 and TRBJ2-1; D gene ambiguous. The V and J ends lost 5 bases and 7 bases respectively, with 12 bases between them. This CDR3 spans 13 amino acids. CDR1 SNHLY and CDR2 FYNNEI come from the germline V gene. DNA of the CDR3: TGTGCCAGCAGTCCCGGCCTACAGAATGAGCAGTTCTTC. As protein: CASSPGLQNEQFF. The variable domain in full, with the rest retrieved from reference TRBV2 and TRBJ2-1, is EPEVTQTPSHQVTQMGQEVILRCVPISNHLYFYWYRQILGQKVEFLVSFYNNEISEKSEIFDDQFSVERPDGSNFTLKIRSTKLEDSAMYFCASSPGLQNEQFFGPGTRLTVL.

This clone was found a few times. The V gene is TRBV19, the J gene TRBJ2-1; 11 nucleotides match TRBD1. CDR3 size: 15 residues. Germline CDR1 is LNHDA and CDR2 is SQIVND (reference sequence). The V and J ends lost 4 bases and 8 bases, in that order; junction bases with no gene match: 7. DNA of the CDR3: TGTGCCAGTAGTACCGGGACAGGGGGTAAAGATGAGCAGTTCTTC. This translates into CASSTGTGGKDEQFF. Full variable domain (missing parts from reference TRBV19 and TRBJ2-1): DGGITQSPKYLFRKEGQNVTLSCEQNLNHDAMYWYRQDPGQGLRLIYYSQIVNDFQKGDIAEGYSVSREKKESFPLTVTSAQKNPTAFYLCASSTGTGGKDEQFFGPGTRLTVL.

J is TRBJ2-1 and V is TRBV10-3, with 11 bases lining up with TRBD2. CDR1 ENHRY and CDR2 SYGVKD come from the germline V gene. V gave up 10 bases and J gave up 9 bases; unmatched junction bases: 8. CDR3 length equals 13 residues. The CDR3 sequence: CATTSGRPSEQFF. In nucleotides, the CDR3 is TGTGCCACTACTAGCGGGAGACCCAGTGAGCAGTTCTTC.

This clone has only a few counts. The chain links TRBV5-6 to TRBJ2-1, with TRBD1 as a possible D gene (5 bases). Germline V CDR1 and CDR2: SGHDT, YYEEEE. The CDR3 contains 17 residues. Trimming removed 0 bases at V and 3 bases at J, with 16 bases between. The CDR3 DNA reads as TGTGCCAGCAGCTTGGGGCGCCAAGGGGTGGGCTACAATGAGCAGTTCTTC. Encoded protein: CASSLGRQGVGYNEQFF.

V gene TRBV5-4 combines with J gene TRBJ2-2; the match to TRBD2 covers 13 bases. V was pared by 4 bases and J by 6 bases, with 3 bases of the junction left unmatched. The CDR3 has 15 residues. Germline CDR1 is SGHNT and CDR2 is YYREEE (reference sequence). In nucleotides, the CDR3 is TGTGCCAGCAGCCCTGGACTAGCGGGAGCCGGGGAGCTGTTTTTT. Translated: CASSPGLAGAGELFF.

The rearrangement uses TRBV9 and TRBJ2-3; D is unresolved. The ends were cut back, 4 bases at V and 6 bases at J, with 9 bases in the middle. The CDR3 covers 12 residues. CDR1 and CDR2 from the germline V gene are SGDLS and YYNGEE. CDR3 in amino acids: CASSTSRDTQYF. The CDR3 DNA reads as TGTGCCAGCAGCACCTCGAGGGATACGCAGTATTTT.

This chain joins TRBV7-2 and TRBJ2-3, with 7 bases fitting TRBD2. The CDR3 extends over 16 amino acids. V lost 3 bases, J lost 5 bases, and 11 bases stayed unmatched. Germline lookup yields CDR1 SGHTA and CDR2 FQGNSA. CDR3 in DNA: TGTGCCAGCAGCTTTTGGTTGGGAGGGCCGAGAGATACGCAGTATTTT. Its translation is CASSFWLGGPRDTQYF.

The chain has TRBV11-1 and TRBJ2-1; TRBD2 agrees at 10 bases. The V gene's germline CDR1 is SGHAT and CDR2 FQDESV (reference sequence). V was pared by 3 bases and J by 12 bases, with 5 bases of the junction left unmatched. The CDR3 is 13 amino acids. CDR3 loop: CASSFGTSEGQFF. DNA for the CDR3: TGTGCCAGCAGCTTTGGGACTAGCGAAGGGCAGTTCTTC.

This sequence joins TRBV5-4 and TRBJ2-3, with TRBD1 matching over 9 bases. Germline CDR1 is SGHNT and CDR2 is YYREEE (reference sequence). J was trimmed by 4 bases and V by 0 bases; bases with no gene match: 3. The CDR3 is 15 residues long. The CDR3 DNA reads TGTGCCAGCAGCTTGGACAGGGGGCGTGCAGATACGCAGTATTTT. Amino acid sequence: CASSLDRGRADTQYF.

This clone has just a few counts. The chain links TRBV7-2 to TRBJ2-1, with 9 bases identical to TRBD2. The V gene end was trimmed by 0 bases and the J gene end by 5 bases; junction bases not matched to a gene: 5. Germline CDR1 reads SGHTA; CDR2 reads FQGNSA. This CDR3 has 16 amino acids. DNA of the CDR3: TGTGCCAGCAGCTTAGCGGGGACTAGCCGGCACAATGAGCAGTTCTTC. Its protein is CASSLAGTSRHNEQFF.

The V and J genes are TRBV2 and TRBJ1-1; the D gene is possibly TRBD1 (5 bases). This CDR3 has 13 amino acids. Trimming left V 4 bases short and J 1 base short, with 7 bases between. Germline assignment: CDR1 SNHLY and CDR2 FYNNEI. CDR3 sequence: CASSAQGNTEAFF. The CDR3 DNA reads TGTGCCAGCAGTGCGCAGGGGAACACTGAAGCTTTCTTT. The variable domain in full, with the rest retrieved from reference TRBV2 and TRBJ1-1, is EPEVTQTPSHQVTQMGQEVILRCVPISNHLYFYWYRQILGQKVEFLVSFYNNEISEKSEIFDDQFSVERPDGSNFTLKIRSTKLEDSAMYFCASSAQGNTEAFFGQGTRLTVV.

This rearrangement joins TRBV7-9 to TRBJ2-7; possible D gene TRBD1, 6 bases. The CDR3 is 12 residues long. The V end was cut by 1 base, the J end by 12 bases, with 13 bases between. Looked up from germline, CDR1 is SEHNR and CDR2 is FQNEAQ (reference sequence). CDR3: CASSLVSQGLYF. CDR3 nucleotide sequence: TGTGCCAGCAGCTTAGTCTCGCAGGGGCTGTACTTC. The full variable domain, its missing parts supplied by reference TRBV7-9 and TRBJ2-7, is DTGVSQNPRHKITKRGQNVTFRCDPISEHNRLYWYRQTLGQGPEFLTYFQNEAQLEKSRLLSDRFSAERPKGSFSTLEIQRTEQGDSAMYLCASSLVSQGLYFGPGTRLTVT.